Presented here are 18 T cell receptor beta chains from one specimen sequenced in a study of T cell responses to AZD1222 COVID-19 vaccine. This table comes from immunoSEQ multiplex PCR, and its TCRdb copy is limited to in-frame clones, with some not included. The sample carries 200,000 or so clones, almost 95% recorded once. The sample consisted of peripheral blood, taken on day 0 of AZD1222 vaccination. These receptors were obtained from an adult in good health.

The chain recombines TRBV29-1 with TRBJ2-1; 13 bases are shared with TRBD2. The CDR3 totals 14 residues. Trimming took 6 bases from V and 7 from J; bases not matched to a gene: 6. Looked up from germline, CDR1 is SQVTM and CDR2 is ANQGSEA. The CDR3: CSVAGLAGTNEQFF. As DNA, the CDR3 is TGCAGCGTCGCGGGACTAGCGGGAACGAATGAGCAGTTCTTC.

This clone was counted a single time. The chain combines TRBV3-1 (or the pseudogene TRBV3-2) with TRBJ2-5, with 7 positions matching TRBD2. After removal of 0 bases from V and 2 bases from J, the junction contained 6 bases not matched to a gene. The CDR3 runs 16 residues. The germline V gene has CDR1 LGHDT and CDR2 YNNKEL (reference sequence). The CDR3 bases are TGTGCCAGCAGCCAAGAGAGAGCGGGATTTCAAGAGACCCAGTACTTC. The encoded protein is CASSQERAGFQETQYF.

This clone was recorded only once. J is TRBJ1-1 and V is TRBV28; TRBD1 matches at 7 bases. Germline lookup yields CDR1 MDHEN and CDR2 SYDVKM. After removal of 5 bases from V and 4 bases from J, the junction contained 7 bases not matched to a gene. The length of the CDR3 is 14 residues. CDR3 sequence (DNA): TGTGCCAGCAGTGTGAGGGGGCGCGGCACTGAAGCTTTCTTT. Encoded protein: CASSVRGRGTEAFF.

V usage is TRBV3-1 (or the pseudogene TRBV3-2) and J usage is TRBJ2-4; D remains unclear. The V end lost 6 bases, the J end lost 4 bases, and 13 bases lay between the germline ends. CDR3 size: 14 residues. In germline, CDR1 is LGHDT, CDR2 YNNKEL (reference sequence). The CDR3 loop is CASRSQGIKNIQYF. The DNA of the CDR3 is TGTGCCAGCAGGTCCCAAGGGATAAAAAACATTCAGTACTTC.

Written as DNA, the CDR3 is TGTGCCAGCAGCCCGGGCGGGGGCGCAGGTTTCTATGGCTACACCTTC. Its protein product is CASSPGGGAGFYGYTF. V is TRBV5-6 and J is TRBJ1-2, with D possibly TRBD1 on 6 matching bases. CDR1 and CDR2 from the germline V gene are SGHDT and YYEEEE. CDR3 length equals 16 residues. V was shortened by 4 bases and J by 4 bases, with 20 bases between the two germline ends.

CDR3 amino acids: CASSEDWGGVDEQYF. The CDR3 region has the DNA TGTGCCAGCAGTGAAGACTGGGGGGGAGTGGACGAGCAGTACTTC. J is TRBJ2-7 and V is TRBV6-1, with 7 bases that match TRBD2. This CDR3 is built from 15 residues. Germline CDR1 MNHNS, CDR2 SASEGT. The V gene end was trimmed by 1 base and the J gene end by 5 bases; junction bases not matched to a gene: 8.

This clone was seen once. The chain uses TRBV27 and TRBJ1-1; possible D gene TRBD1, 6 bases. Trimming took 10 bases from V and 0 from J, leaving 12 bases between them. From germline, CDR1 is MNHEY and CDR2 SMNVEV (reference sequence). This CDR3 comprises 13 residues. The CDR3 spells CAMPGQVNTEAFF. The CDR3 nucleotides are TGTGCCATGCCGGGACAAGTGAACACTGAAGCTTTCTTT.

This clone appeared once. The chain combines TRBV13 with TRBJ2-1; 12 bases fit TRBD2. Germline V gene lookup returns CDR1 PRHDT and CDR2 FYEKMQ (reference sequence). There are 15 residues in the CDR3. V lost 0 bases to trimming and J lost 13 bases; unmatched junction nucleotides: 7. Written as DNA, the CDR3 is TGTGCCAGCAGCTTAGGGCTAGCGGGAGGGAAATTTCAGTTCTTC. Protein sequence: CASSLGLAGGKFQFF.

The rearrangement joins TRBV27 to TRBJ1-1; a possible D gene is TRBD1 (6 bases). Per germline, CDR1 MNHEY and CDR2 SMNVEV (reference sequence). The V and J ends lost 5 bases and 0 bases respectively, with 13 bases between them. The length of the CDR3 is 15 residues. CDR3 sequence reads: CASSAGGQLNTEAFF. The CDR3 DNA reads as TGTGCCAGCAGTGCCGGCGGACAGCTGAACACTGAAGCTTTCTTT.

V usage is TRBV15 and J usage is TRBJ1-5, with D possibly matching TRBD1 (5 bases). CDR1 is LNHNV, CDR2 YYDKDF, per germline (reference sequence). V gave up 0 bases and J gave up 4 bases, with 13 bases separating them. This CDR3 is 16 amino acids long. CDR3: CATSRERGGANQPQHF. Here the CDR3 DNA reads TGTGCCACCAGCAGAGAGAGGGGAGGGGCGAATCAGCCCCAGCATTTT.

The chain combines TRBV6-5 with TRBJ2-7; 7 nucleotides agree with TRBD1. The germline gives CDR1 MNHEY, CDR2 SVGAGI. With V trimmed by 2 bases and J by 0 bases, 4 bases remained unmatched. The CDR3 is made up of 15 amino acids. In DNA, the CDR3 is TGTGCCAGCAGTTACACCTACAGGGGCTCCTACGAGCAGTACTTC. Its protein is CASSYTYRGSYEQYF.

The genes are TRBV30 and TRBJ1-2, with D possibly being TRBD1 (6 bases). The CDR3 extends over 12 amino acids. The germline gives CDR1 GTSNPN, CDR2 SVGIG (reference sequence). CDR3 in amino acids: CAFIRDKKGYTF. Here the CDR3 DNA reads TGTGCTTTCATCCGGGACAAAAAAGGCTACACCTTC. Combining the CDR3 with reference TRBV30 and TRBJ1-2 gives the whole variable domain SQTIHQWPATLVQPVGSPLSLECTVEGTSNPNLYWYRQAAGRGLQLLFYSVGIGQISSEVPQNLSASRPQDRQFILSSKKLLLSDSGFYLCAFIRDKKGYTFGSGTRLTVV.

CDR3 residues: CASSRSARDSPLHF. The CDR3 region has the DNA TGTGCCAGCAGTCGTTCGGCCCGGGACTCACCCCTCCACTTT. V gene TRBV6-5 combines with J gene TRBJ1-6, with D possibly TRBD1 on 5 matching bases. CDR1 is MNHEY, CDR2 SVGAGI, per germline. This CDR3 contains 14 residues. The ends were cut back, 5 bases at V and 10 bases at J, with 15 bases in the middle.

V gene TRBV28 combines with J gene TRBJ1-1; D is perhaps TRBD1 (5 bases). The CDR3 extends over 14 amino acids. The germline V gene encodes CDR1 MDHEN and CDR2 SYDVKM. Trimming took off 2 bases at V and 4 bases at J, with 11 bases between the two ends. The CDR3 loop reads CASSLTGGVTEAFF. In DNA form, the CDR3 reads TGTGCCAGCAGTTTAACCGGAGGGGTCACTGAAGCTTTCTTT.

The CDR3: CASSVGVSNEKLFF. The CDR3 DNA reads as TGTGCCAGCAGCGTAGGGGTATCTAATGAAAAACTGTTTTTT. The chain recombines TRBV9 with TRBJ1-4, with D hard to call. Germline V gene data show CDR1 as SGDLS and CDR2 as YYNGEE. The CDR3 runs 14 residues. The V gene lost 0 bases and the J gene lost 3 bases, with 6 bases spanning the gap. Full variable domain (rest looked up from reference TRBV9 and TRBJ1-4): DSGVTQTPKHLITATGQRVTLRCSPRSGDLSVYWYQQSLDQGLQFLIQYYNGEERAKGNILERFSAQQFPDLHSELNLSSLELGDSALYFCASSVGVSNEKLFFGSGTQLSVL.

V is TRBV11-2 and J is TRBJ2-2, with D hard to call. The germline V and J ends were trimmed by 0 bases and 6 bases, with 5 bases remaining between them. The germline gives CDR1 SGHAT, CDR2 FQNNGV. The CDR3 sequence is 13 residues long. This CDR3 is CASSLDIAGELFF. CDR3 sequence (DNA): TGTGCCAGCAGCTTAGATATTGCCGGGGAGCTGTTTTTT. The full variable domain, rest sourced from reference TRBV11-2 and TRBJ2-2, is EAGVAQSPRYKIIEKRQSVAFWCNPISGHATLYWYQQILGQGPKLLIQFQNNGVVDDSQLPKDRFSAERLKGVDSTLKIQPAKLEDSAVYLCASSLDIAGELFFGEGSRLTVL.

This clone is a singleton in its sample. The chain employs TRBV7-2 and TRBJ2-7, with TRBD1 identical over 9 bases. Losses at the gene ends were 5 bases for V and 0 bases for J; bases not matched to a gene: 8. Germline assignment: CDR1 SGHTA and CDR2 FQGNSA. The CDR3 covers 16 residues. CDR3 nucleotide sequence: TGTGCCAGCAGCAGCGACCGGGACAGGGCCTCCTACGAGCAGTACTTC. Translating it yields CASSSDRDRASYEQYF. Full variable domain (rest looked up from reference TRBV7-2 and TRBJ2-7): GAGVSQSPSNKVTEKGKDVELRCDPISGHTALYWYRQSLGQGLEFLIYFQGNSAPDKSGLPSDRFSAERTGGSVSTLTIQRTQQEDSAVYLCASSSDRDRASYEQYFGPGTRLTVT.

The chain uses TRBV6-2 or TRBV6-3 and TRBJ2-7; D remains unclear. V lost 5 bases and J lost 4, with 15 bases in between. CDR1 MNHEY and CDR2 SVGEGT come from the germline V gene. The CDR3 contains 14 residues. This chain's CDR3 is CASSADGFLYEQYF. The DNA of the CDR3 is TGTGCCAGCAGTGCCGACGGGTTCCTTTACGAGCAGTACTTC.